Below, 29 T cell receptor beta chains from the same sample are listed, as sequenced in a study of cytomegalovirus exposure and HLA in healthy donors. Primers included in the PCR were 60 Vbeta and 13 Jbeta primers. Method: immunoSEQ multiplex PCR; TCRdb's copy keeps in-frame clones and lacks some. The sample includes approximately 120,000 clones, 70% to 85% of them seen just once. Input material: PBMCs. The origin of the receptors is a woman aged 40 to 50 in good health and CMV-seropositive.

The CDR3 DNA reads as TGTGCCAGCAGCTTAGCAGCCAGGGCCTACGAGCAGTACTTC. As protein: CASSLAARAYEQYF. The chain carries TRBV7-8 and TRBJ2-5; possible D gene TRBD1, 5 bases. TRBJ2-7 matches the DNA end more closely, so the J call is doubtful. Looked up from germline, CDR1 is SGHVS and CDR2 is FQNEAQ. The CDR3 runs 14 residues.

The J gene is TRBJ2-1, the V gene TRBV30; 10 nucleotides align to TRBD1. J gave up 7 bases and V 5 bases, and 8 bases lay outside the gene matches. The CDR3 is 14 amino acids. Germline V lookup: CDR1 GTSNPN, CDR2 SVGIG (reference sequence). In DNA, the CDR3 is TGTGCCTGGGGACCGGGACAGGGGCCGAATGAGCAGTTCTTC. It codes for CAWGPGQGPNEQFF.

V and J are TRBV29-1 and TRBJ2-3, with D maybe TRBD2 (6 bases). Trimming shortened V by 7 bases and J by 2 bases, and 22 bases separated the two germline ends. The CDR3 is 16 residues long. Germline V gene data show CDR1 as SQVTM and CDR2 as ANQGSEA. The CDR3 nucleotides read TGCAGCGCCTACGGGGGACCAACCTCCAACACAGATACGCAGTATTTT. Translation: CSAYGGPTSNTDTQYF.

This rearrangement joins TRBV7-9 to TRBJ2-3, with 8 bases matching TRBD2. V shed 4 bases, J shed 2 bases, and the junction held 14 bases outside the gene matches. CDR3 size: 18 residues. In germline, CDR1 is SEHNR, CDR2 FQNEAQ (reference sequence). The CDR3 loop is CASSSPSLAEVFTDTQYF. DNA of the CDR3: TGTGCCAGCAGCTCCCCGTCACTAGCGGAGGTCTTCACAGATACGCAGTATTTT.

The gene calls are TRBV18 and TRBJ1-1, with TRBD1 identical over 7 bases. The length of the CDR3 is 15 residues. CDR1 is KGHSH and CDR2 is LQKENI in the germline V gene. Trimming took 3 bases from V and 3 from J; bases not matched to a gene: 7. CDR3 nucleotide sequence: TGTGCCAGCTCACCCAGGGGGACCATCGACACTGAAGCTTTCTTT. Protein: CASSPRGTIDTEAFF.

This clone has just a few counts. The chain has TRBV28 and TRBJ2-7; D perhaps matches TRBD2 (5 bases). This CDR3 contains 12 residues. Trimming took 5 bases from V and 4 from J, leaving 9 bases between them. From germline, CDR1 is MDHEN and CDR2 SYDVKM. The CDR3 spells CASSLAWYEQYF. The CDR3 DNA sequence: TGTGCCAGCAGTCTAGCTTGGTACGAGCAGTACTTC.

The chain combines TRBV10-1 with TRBJ2-1, with 8 bases matching TRBD2. Germline CDR1 and CDR2: WNHNN and SYGVQD (reference sequence). The CDR3 runs 14 residues. V shed 9 bases, J shed 2 bases, and the junction held 6 bases outside the gene matches. CDR3 DNA: TGCGCCAGACCTCCGGGACTAGCCTACAATGAGCAGTTCTTC. This codes for CARPPGLAYNEQFF.

The table lists this clone with a few counts. The chain couples TRBV7-9 to TRBJ2-3; 13 bases match TRBD2. The CDR3 contains 16 residues. Germline V CDR1 and CDR2: SEHNR, FQNEAQ (reference sequence). Trimming cost V 1 base and J 4 bases; bases outside gene matches: 2. CDR3 loop: CASSLETSGRPDTQYF. CDR3 nucleotide sequence: TGTGCCAGCAGCTTAGAGACTAGCGGGAGGCCAGATACGCAGTATTTT.

The chain recombines TRBV27 with TRBJ2-1, with 8 positions matching TRBD1. Germline V CDR1 and CDR2: MNHEY, SMNVEV (reference sequence). This CDR3 comprises 15 residues. Trimming at V came to 6 bases and at J to 11 bases, leaving 15 bases not matched to a gene. The CDR3 DNA is TGTGCCAGCAGCCTAATACGGGACAGGATCCTAAAGCAGTTCTTC. Translated, it gives CASSLIRDRILKQFF.

V is TRBV11-1 and J is TRBJ2-7, with 7 bases that match TRBD2. Germline assignment: CDR1 SGHAT and CDR2 FQDESV (reference sequence). The CDR3 spans 16 residues. J gave up 0 bases and V 5 bases, and 10 bases lay outside the gene matches. The CDR3 reads CASSPRAGGSSYEQYF. The CDR3 nucleotides are TGTGCCAGCAGCCCTCGGGCGGGCGGGAGCTCCTACGAGCAGTACTTC.

This clone has only one observation. The rearrangement uses TRBV29-1 and TRBJ2-1; D is perhaps TRBD2 (5 bases). The V and J ends lost 2 bases and 7 bases respectively, with 12 bases between them. The germline V gene has CDR1 SQVTM and CDR2 ANQGSEA. CDR3 length equals 13 residues. CDR3 amino acids: CSVETPGWNEQFF. The DNA for the CDR3 is TGCAGCGTTGAAACTCCGGGGTGGAATGAGCAGTTCTTC.

V usage is TRBV27 and J usage is TRBJ1-6; TRBD1 is a possible D gene (6 bases). Between the trimmed V and J ends, which lost 1 base and 0 bases, there was a span of 10 bases. CDR1 is MNHEY, CDR2 SMNVEV, per germline (reference sequence). The CDR3 has 17 residues. The CDR3 nucleotides read TGTGCCAGCAGTTTATATCAGGGGTCCTCCTATAATTCACCCCTCCACTTT. Translating it yields CASSLYQGSSYNSPLHF.

V and J are TRBV7-2 and TRBJ2-1; 8 nucleotides align to TRBD2. The germline V gene encodes CDR1 SGHTA and CDR2 FQGNSA. The CDR3 is made up of 15 amino acids. J lost 7 bases, V lost 5 bases, and 10 bases had no gene match. The DNA of the CDR3 is TGTGCCAGCAGCCCCCGAGCGGGAGTGGCGAATGAGCAGTTCTTC. Translated: CASSPRAGVANEQFF.

This rearrangement joins TRBV7-2 to TRBJ1-5; 9 nucleotides align to TRBD1. The CDR3 totals 15 residues. Germline V gene data show CDR1 as SGHTA and CDR2 as FQGNSA. Trimming took 2 bases from V and 4 from J; bases not matched to a gene: 3. The CDR3 DNA sequence: TGTGCCAGCAGCTTAACAGGGGGCCCTAATCAGCCCCAGCATTTT. Its translation: CASSLTGGPNQPQHF.

This sequence joins TRBV7-9 and TRBJ1-1, with 9 bases identical to TRBD1. CDR3 length: 13 amino acids. Germline V gene data show CDR1 as SEHNR and CDR2 as FQNEAQ (reference sequence). With 3 bases clipped from V and 5 bases from J, the junction kept 1 base outside the gene matches. The CDR3 sequence: CASSFGQGTEAFF. As DNA, the CDR3 is TGTGCCAGCAGCTTTGGACAGGGGACTGAAGCTTTCTTT.

The V and J genes are TRBV4-1 and TRBJ2-1; 9 bases map to TRBD2. Germline V CDR1 and CDR2: MGHRA, YSYEKL. The CDR3 sequence is 16 residues long. V lost 5 bases and J lost 7; bases outside the gene matches: 12. The CDR3 DNA reads as TGCGCCAGCAGCAGTGGACTAGCGTACAGGAGGAATGAGCAGTTCTTC. Amino acid sequence: CASSSGLAYRRNEQFF.

The CDR3 nucleotides are TGCGCCAGCAGCCGACAAGTTGAGTCCTACGAGCAGTACTTC. This encodes CASSRQVESYEQYF. V gene TRBV4-1 combines with J gene TRBJ2-7; D not certain. Germline V gene lookup returns CDR1 MGHRA and CDR2 YSYEKL. The CDR3 covers 14 residues. V was cut by 4 bases and J by 1 base, with 11 bases left in between.

The chain combines TRBV11-2 with TRBJ1-1, with D possibly TRBD1 on 5 matching bases. Trimming removed 7 bases from V and 7 bases from J, with 16 bases in between. The CDR3 runs 13 residues. Germline V gene data show CDR1 as SGHAT and CDR2 as FQNNGV. The CDR3 bases are TGTGCCAGCAACTCCCTCCGGCAGGGTGAAGCTTTCTTT. Translating it yields CASNSLRQGEAFF.

The chain carries TRBV19 and TRBJ1-4, with D possibly TRBD1 on 5 matching bases. There are 13 residues in the CDR3. Trimming took 1 base from V and 7 from J, leaving 7 bases between them. Germline V gene data show CDR1 as LNHDA and CDR2 as SQIVND (reference sequence). CDR3 sequence: CASSIGGAEKLFF. In nucleotides, the CDR3 is TGTGCCAGTAGTATAGGGGGCGCTGAAAAACTGTTTTTT.

This chain connects TRBV7-9 to TRBJ2-1, with TRBD2 matching over 7 bases. The CDR3 spans 13 residues. The V gene end was trimmed by 6 bases and the J gene end by 7 bases; junction bases not matched to a gene: 6. In germline, CDR1 is SEHNR, CDR2 FQNEAQ (reference sequence). The CDR3 coding sequence is TGTGCCAGCAGGCCGATCGGGGGGAATGAGCAGTTCTTC. Its translation: CASRPIGGNEQFF.

The chain links TRBV4-2 to TRBJ2-1; TRBD2 aligns across 9 bases. The germline V gene encodes CDR1 LGHNA and CDR2 YNFKEQ. J lost 8 bases, V lost 1 base, and 6 bases had no gene match. The length of the CDR3 is 15 residues. The CDR3: CASSQGAGGGDEQFF. CDR3 DNA: TGTGCCAGCAGCCAAGGGGCGGGAGGGGGCGATGAGCAGTTCTTC.

This chain joins TRBV7-9 and TRBJ2-2; D is perhaps TRBD2 (5 bases). The CDR3 length is 13 residues. V was shortened by 5 bases and J by 5 bases, with 9 bases between the two germline ends. CDR1 and CDR2 from the germline V gene are SEHNR and FQNEAQ (reference sequence). The CDR3 reads CASSLRGTGELFF. As DNA, the CDR3 is TGTGCCAGCAGCCTCCGAGGGACCGGGGAGCTGTTTTTT.

CDR3 sequence (DNA): TGTGCCAGCAGCAAACACGGTCCCCACGAGCAGTACTTC. Residues: CASSKHGPHEQYF. The rearrangement links TRBV21-1 to TRBJ2-7; the table assigns TRBD2, which was not confirmed against the DNA. TRBV21-1 is an annotated pseudogene. The CDR3 sequence is 13 residues long.

This clone was counted only a few times. V gene TRBV4-1 combines with J gene TRBJ2-7; 11 nucleotides line up with TRBD1. J gave up 9 bases and V 3 bases, and 13 bases lay outside the gene matches. Germline V lookup: CDR1 MGHRA, CDR2 YSYEKL. The CDR3 length is 16 residues. As DNA, the CDR3 is TGCGCCAGCAGCCATGTTCCGGGACAGGGGGATCGGGGGCAGTACTTC. Amino acids: CASSHVPGQGDRGQYF.

The sample holds one count of this clone. The chain has TRBV5-8 and TRBJ1-1, with TRBD1 identical over 8 bases. From germline, CDR1 is SGHTS and CDR2 YDEGEE. After removal of 0 bases from V and 0 bases from J, the junction contained 1 base not matched to a gene. CDR3 length equals 15 residues. The CDR3 spells CASSLGTGLNTEAFF. The DNA of the CDR3 is TGTGCCAGCAGCTTGGGGACAGGGCTGAACACTGAAGCTTTCTTT.

This clone came up a few times. The chain links TRBV19 to TRBJ1-1; 7 positions match TRBD1. This CDR3 has 13 residues. Losses at the gene ends were 8 bases for V and 5 bases for J; bases not matched to a gene: 8. Germline CDR1 and CDR2: LNHDA and SQIVND (reference sequence). CDR3 sequence: CASGRTGYTEAFF. CDR3 in DNA: TGTGCCAGTGGCAGGACAGGCTATACTGAAGCTTTCTTT.

The rearrangement joins TRBV2 to TRBJ1-1; possibly TRBD1 for D (6 bases). The CDR3 length is 13 residues. CDR1 is SNHLY, CDR2 FYNNEI, per germline. V was shortened by 8 bases and J by 1 base, with 11 bases between the two germline ends. Written as DNA, the CDR3 is TGTGCCAGCGTGACAGGTAGGAACACTGAAGCTTTCTTT. Translating gives CASVTGRNTEAFF.

The V gene is TRBV30, the J gene TRBJ2-7; 11 bases agree with TRBD1. Germline V gene data show CDR1 as GTSNPN and CDR2 as SVGIG (reference sequence). The V and J ends lost 3 bases and 2 bases, in that order; junction bases with no gene match: 3. The CDR3 covers 14 residues. DNA for the CDR3: TGTGCCTGGAGAAGGACAGGGGGCCCCTACGAGCAGTACTTC. Amino acids: CAWRRTGGPYEQYF.

This chain uses TRBV11-2 with TRBJ2-5, with TRBD1 matching over 8 bases. J was trimmed by 4 bases and V by 4 bases; bases with no gene match: 8. Germline V gene sequence: CDR1 SGHAT, CDR2 FQNNGV. The CDR3 extends over 15 amino acids. The CDR3 reads CASSSLPGGRETQYF. CDR3 nucleotide sequence: TGTGCCAGCAGCTCACTTCCAGGGGGCCGAGAGACCCAGTACTTC. Variable domain in full (rest from reference TRBV11-2 and TRBJ2-5): EAGVAQSPRYKIIEKRQSVAFWCNPISGHATLYWYQQILGQGPKLLIQFQNNGVVDDSQLPKDRFSAERLKGVDSTLKIQPAKLEDSAVYLCASSSLPGGRETQYFGPGTRLLVL.